The 14 T cell receptor beta chains below all came from one sample that was sequenced in a study of spatial heterogeneity in lung cancer (dated by TCRdb to about 2019). Library preparation was by 5' RACE. TCRdb names NextSeq 500 as the instrument used. The public sequencing data were trimmed at Q25 with fastp and processed into clonotypes with MiXCR by TCRdb, which kept only in-frame beta chains. Each CDR3 protein gets just one entry, which takes the most common genes and DNA from the rows behind it. The sample yields over 50,000 distinct CDR3 sequences; under 7.5% were counted once. Roughly 15% of the sample lies in the top ten. According to the study, the label for this sample's time point signals: sample taken at primary tumor resection. This specimen consisted of PBMCs, obtained at surgery. All receptors come from a female donor with early-stage non-small cell lung cancer.

The sample holds many counts of this clonotype. This chain links TRBV5-1 with TRBJ2-5; a possible D gene is TRBD2 (6 bases). The CDR3 totals 14 residues. The V and J ends lost 3 bases and 2 bases respectively, with 11 bases between them. CDR1 is SGHRS and CDR2 is YFSETQ in the germline V gene. This CDR3 reads CASSSGTAQETQYF. In nucleotides, the CDR3 is TGCGCCAGCAGCTCGGGGACTGCACAAGAGACCCAGTACTTC. The whole variable domain, filled in from reference TRBV5-1 and TRBJ2-5, reads KAGVTQTPRYLIKTRGQQVTLSCSPISGHRSVSWYQQTPGQGLQFLFEYFSETQRNKGNFPGRFSGRQFSNSRSEMNVSTLELGDSALYLCASSSGTAQETQYFGPGTRLLVL.

In its sample, this clonotype was seen many times. This chain joins TRBV5-1 and TRBJ1-3; maybe TRBD1 (5 bases). The ends were cut back, 3 bases at V and 0 bases at J, with 13 bases in the middle. The CDR3 is made up of 16 amino acids. Germline assignment: CDR1 SGHRS and CDR2 YFSETQ. CDR3: CASSSEGATSGNTIYF. The CDR3 DNA sequence: TGCGCCAGCAGCTCGGAAGGGGCAACCTCTGGAAACACCATATATTTT.

This clonotype has more than one count but fewer than ten. The chain recombines TRBV6-1 with TRBJ2-3; TRBD1 is a possible D gene (6 bases). Germline V gene lookup returns CDR1 MNHNS and CDR2 SASEGT. This CDR3 has 14 amino acids. Trimming removed 3 bases at V and 4 bases at J, with 11 bases between. DNA of the CDR3: TGTGCCAGCAGTGAGACAGGCGCACCAGATACGCAGTATTTT. As protein: CASSETGAPDTQYF.

The sample holds many counts of this clonotype. The chain links TRBV3-1 to TRBJ2-1, with 7 bases lining up with TRBD1. With V trimmed by 0 bases and J by 1 base, 3 bases remained unmatched. CDR1 LGHDT and CDR2 YNNKEL come from the germline V gene (reference sequence). The CDR3 is made up of 16 amino acids. The CDR3 DNA follows: TGTGCCAGCAGCCAAGACCCGACAGGGTCCTACAATGAGCAGTTCTTC. This gives the protein CASSQDPTGSYNEQFF.

This clonotype was found a few times. This chain links TRBV28 with TRBJ1-4; D is undetermined. The V end lost 4 bases, the J end lost 8 bases, and 5 bases lay between the germline ends. The CDR3 runs to 11 residues. The germline V gene encodes CDR1 MDHEN and CDR2 SYDVKM. As DNA, the CDR3 is TGTGCCAGCAGTTCTCCCGAAAAACTGTTTTTT. Encoded protein: CASSSPEKLFF.

This clonotype was picked up a small number of times. V usage is TRBV7-9 and J usage is TRBJ2-5; the D gene is possibly TRBD2 (6 bases). This CDR3 contains 14 residues. The V end was cut by 5 bases, the J end by 2 bases, with 12 bases between. Germline CDR1 is SEHNR and CDR2 is FQNEAQ (reference sequence). The CDR3 region is CASSREPGQETQYF. The DNA of the CDR3 is TGTGCCAGCAGCCGGGAGCCGGGGCAAGAGACCCAGTACTTC.

Many counts were recorded for this clonotype. J is TRBJ1-2 and V is TRBV5-1; TRBD1 aligns across 7 bases. The germline CDR1 and CDR2 sequences are SGHRS and YFSETQ. After removal of 3 bases from V and 4 bases from J, the junction contained 3 bases not matched to a gene. There are 13 residues in the CDR3. The CDR3 spells CASSSGQLYGYTF. Here the CDR3 DNA reads TGCGCCAGCAGCTCGGGACAGCTCTATGGCTACACCTTC.

This clonotype was detected many times. The chain joins TRBV5-6 to TRBJ2-6; TRBD1 matches at 10 bases. V lost 0 bases and J lost 0; bases outside the gene matches: 3. CDR1 is SGHDT and CDR2 is YYEEEE in the germline V gene. CDR3 length: 18 amino acids. The CDR3 coding sequence is TGTGCCAGCAGCTTGGGTTGGACAGGGGGCTCTGGGGCCAACGTCCTGACTTTC. It specifies CASSLGWTGGSGANVLTF. The variable domain in full, completed from reference TRBV5-6 and TRBJ2-6, reads DAGVTQSPTHLIKTRGQQVTLRCSPKSGHDTVSWYQQALGQGPQFIFQYYEEEERQRGNFPDRFSGHQFPNYSSELNVNALLLGDSALYLCASSLGWTGGSGANVLTFGAGSRLTVL.

This clonotype was seen ten or more times. In DNA, the CDR3 is TGTGCCAGCAGCCGACAGGGGGCGAGAACTGAAGCTTTCTTT. It yields the protein CASSRQGARTEAFF. V is TRBV13 and J is TRBJ1-1; 10 bases are a match to TRBD1. CDR1 PRHDT and CDR2 FYEKMQ come from the germline V gene (reference sequence). The CDR3 is made up of 14 amino acids. V was pared by 5 bases and J by 5 bases, with 5 bases of the junction left unmatched.

Ten or more counts support this clonotype. The rearrangement links TRBV27 to TRBJ1-2; 12 bases line up with TRBD1. Germline loops: CDR1 MNHEY, CDR2 SMNVEV (reference sequence). The CDR3 has 17 residues. Losses at the gene ends were 6 bases for V and 7 bases for J; bases not matched to a gene: 15. This CDR3 reads CASSPRGQGALRFGYTF. DNA for the CDR3: TGTGCCAGCAGCCCTAGGGGACAGGGGGCGCTACGGTTTGGCTACACCTTC.

This clonotype was observed many times. The chain recombines TRBV12-3 or TRBV12-4 with TRBJ2-1; 13 positions match TRBD2. J gave up 6 bases and V 8 bases, and 7 bases lay outside the gene matches. The CDR3 extends over 15 amino acids. The CDR3 sequence is CASGRLAGGGNEQFF. CDR3 bases: TGTGCCAGCGGCCGACTAGCGGGGGGAGGCAATGAGCAGTTCTTC.

The table lists this clonotype with many counts. The chain joins TRBV4-1 to TRBJ1-2, with D perhaps TRBD1 (6 bases). Germline CDR1 is MGHRA and CDR2 is YSYEKL. Trimming took off 0 bases at V and 3 bases at J, with 17 bases between the two ends. The CDR3 has 17 amino acids. The CDR3: CASSQDIRAQGDYGYTF. For the CDR3, the DNA is TGCGCCAGCAGCCAAGACATTAGGGCACAGGGAGACTATGGCTACACCTTC.

CDR3 loop: CASSPPAGDYEQYF. In DNA, the CDR3 is TGTGCCAGCTCACCCCCAGCGGGAGATTACGAGCAGTACTTC. The rearrangement joins TRBV18 to TRBJ2-7; 8 bases fit TRBD2. The germline CDR1 and CDR2 sequences are KGHSH and LQKENI. V lost 3 bases to trimming and J lost 4 bases; unmatched junction nucleotides: 5. The CDR3 runs 14 residues. Using reference TRBV18 and TRBJ2-7 for the parts outside the CDR3, the full variable domain is NAGVMQNPRHLVRRRGQEARLRCSPMKGHSHVYWYRQLPEEGLKFMVYLQKENIIDESGMPKERFSAEFPKEGPSILRIQQVVRGDSAAYFCASSPPAGDYEQYFGPGTRLTVT.

This clonotype was recorded many times. The chain couples TRBV5-1 to TRBJ2-5; 11 nucleotides agree with TRBD2. Trimming took 0 bases from V and 1 from J; bases not matched to a gene: 5. Germline V gene data show CDR1 as SGHRS and CDR2 as YFSETQ. The CDR3 covers 17 residues. CDR3 sequence reads: CASSLGATSGVQETQYF. The CDR3 coding sequence is TGCGCCAGCAGCTTGGGTGCGACTAGCGGGGTCCAAGAGACCCAGTACTTC.